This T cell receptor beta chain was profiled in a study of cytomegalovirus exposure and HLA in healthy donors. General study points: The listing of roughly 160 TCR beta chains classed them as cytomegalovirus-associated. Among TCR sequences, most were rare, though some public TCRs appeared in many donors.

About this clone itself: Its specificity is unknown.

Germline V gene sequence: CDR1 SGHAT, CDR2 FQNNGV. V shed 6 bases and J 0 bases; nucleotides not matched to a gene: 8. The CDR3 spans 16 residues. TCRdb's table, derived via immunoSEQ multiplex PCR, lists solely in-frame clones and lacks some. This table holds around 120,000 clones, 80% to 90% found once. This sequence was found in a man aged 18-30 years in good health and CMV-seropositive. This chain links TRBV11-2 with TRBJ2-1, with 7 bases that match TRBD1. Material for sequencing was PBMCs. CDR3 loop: CASRHYRGASYNEQFF. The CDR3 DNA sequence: TGTGCCAGCAGGCACTACAGGGGTGCCTCCTACAATGAGCAGTTCTTC.